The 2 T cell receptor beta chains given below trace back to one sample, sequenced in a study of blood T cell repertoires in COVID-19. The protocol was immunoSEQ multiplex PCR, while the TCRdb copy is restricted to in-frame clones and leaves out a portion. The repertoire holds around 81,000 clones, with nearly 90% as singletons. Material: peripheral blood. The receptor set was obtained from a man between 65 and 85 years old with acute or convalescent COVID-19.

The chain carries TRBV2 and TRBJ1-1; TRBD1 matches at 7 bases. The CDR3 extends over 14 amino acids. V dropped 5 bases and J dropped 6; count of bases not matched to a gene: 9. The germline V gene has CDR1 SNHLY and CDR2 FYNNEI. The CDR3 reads CASSPRTGQPEAFF. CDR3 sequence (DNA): TGTGCCAGCAGTCCCCGGACAGGTCAGCCTGAAGCTTTCTTT.

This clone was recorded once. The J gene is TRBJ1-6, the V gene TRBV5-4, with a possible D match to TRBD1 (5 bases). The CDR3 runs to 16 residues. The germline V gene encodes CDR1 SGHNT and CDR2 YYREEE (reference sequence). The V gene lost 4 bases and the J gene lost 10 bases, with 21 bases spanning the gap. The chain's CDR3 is CASSLALGQANSPLHF. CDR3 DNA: TGTGCCAGCAGCCTTGCTCTGGGGCAGGCAAACTCACCCCTCCACTTT.